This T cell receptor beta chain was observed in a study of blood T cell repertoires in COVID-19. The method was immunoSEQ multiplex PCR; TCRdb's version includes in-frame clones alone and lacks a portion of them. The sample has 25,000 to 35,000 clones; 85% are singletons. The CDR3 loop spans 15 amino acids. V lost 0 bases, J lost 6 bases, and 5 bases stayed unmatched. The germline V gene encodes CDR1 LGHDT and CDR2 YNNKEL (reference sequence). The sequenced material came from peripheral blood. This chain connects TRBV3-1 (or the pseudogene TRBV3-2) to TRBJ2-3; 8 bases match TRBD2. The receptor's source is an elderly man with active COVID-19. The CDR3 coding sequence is TGTGCCAGCAGCCAAGACGGGGGGGCAGGGGATACGCAGTATTTT. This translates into CASSQDGGAGDTQYF.